The next 31 T cell receptor beta chains were all read from a single sample in a study of T cell changes during pregnancy in multiple sclerosis. Sequencing used immunoSEQ multiplex PCR; TCRdb keeps in-frame clones, though not all of them. The data show about 46,000 clones, 75% to 95% seen once. The sequencing used CD8+ T cells from peripheral blood mononuclear cells, collected after pregnancy. These receptor sequences come from a female donor with multiple sclerosis, enrolled in a pregnancy study.

The DNA for the CDR3 is TGTGCCAGCAACCTAGATACCGGACAGGGGTTCATCAACGAGCAGTACTTC. Residues: CASNLDTGQGFINEQYF. The chain recombines TRBV7-2 with TRBJ2-7; TRBD1 matches 9 bases. CDR3 length: 17 amino acids. V trimming: 7 bases; J trimming: 5 bases; junction bases outside the gene matches: 18. The V gene's germline CDR1 is SGHTA and CDR2 FQGNSA. Based on the CDR3 plus reference TRBV7-2 and TRBJ2-7, the full variable domain is GAGVSQSPSNKVTEKGKDVELRCDPISGHTALYWYRQSLGQGLEFLIYFQGNSAPDKSGLPSDRFSAERTGGSVSTLTIQRTQQEDSAVYLCASNLDTGQGFINEQYFGPGTRLTVT.

The rearrangement joins TRBV7-3 to TRBJ2-1, with 7 bases fitting TRBD1. The junction had 5 bases not matched to a gene; V was cut back by 6 bases and J by 9 bases. The CDR3 has 12 amino acids. Germline V gives CDR1 SGHTA, CDR2 FQGTGA. The CDR3 DNA reads as TGTGCCAGCAGTACCCCAGGGGGTGAGCAGTTCTTC. Encoded protein: CASSTPGGEQFF.

The V and J genes are TRBV7-9 and TRBJ2-5; 9 nucleotides match TRBD2. The CDR3 has 15 amino acids. CDR1 and CDR2 from the germline V gene are SEHNR and FQNEAQ (reference sequence). With V trimmed by 5 bases and J by 5 bases, 9 bases remained unmatched. CDR3 sequence: CASSTPLAGRETQYF. CDR3 nucleotides: TGTGCCAGCAGCACACCACTAGCGGGCAGGGAGACCCAGTACTTC.

This sequence joins TRBV7-2 and TRBJ2-2, with 8 bases that match TRBD1. V was clipped by 5 bases and J by 1 base; unmatched bases: 3. Germline lookup yields CDR1 SGHTA and CDR2 FQGNSA. The CDR3 sequence is 15 residues long. CDR3 amino acids: CASSQGQVNTGELFF. The CDR3 DNA reads TGTGCCAGCAGCCAGGGACAGGTGAACACCGGGGAGCTGTTTTTT.

The rearrangement joins TRBV14 to TRBJ1-1; the D gene is possibly TRBD1 (5 bases). The V gene lost 2 bases and the J gene lost 1 base, with 8 bases spanning the gap. This CDR3 comprises 14 residues. In germline, CDR1 is SGHDN, CDR2 FVKESK. The CDR3 region is CASSQIDRNTEAFF. DNA for the CDR3: TGTGCCAGCAGCCAAATTGACAGGAACACTGAAGCTTTCTTT.

The chain is built from TRBV5-6 and TRBJ1-1; D is undetermined. The CDR3 loop spans 13 amino acids. Between the trimmed V and J ends, which lost 4 bases and 10 bases, there was a span of 17 bases. The germline V gene has CDR1 SGHDT and CDR2 YYEEEE. The CDR3 DNA follows: TGTGCCAGCAGCGAGAGGTCGGGAAGGGCAGCTTTCTTT. It codes for CASSERSGRAAFF.

The chain employs TRBV18 and TRBJ2-2; D call uncertain. Trimming removed 0 bases from V and 3 bases from J, with 17 bases in between. The CDR3 runs to 18 residues. Germline loops: CDR1 KGHSH, CDR2 LQKENI. This CDR3 reads CASSPPGWPVGDTGELFF. CDR3 sequence (DNA): TGTGCCAGCTCACCACCGGGTTGGCCGGTTGGAGACACCGGGGAGCTGTTTTTT. Full variable domain (rest looked up from reference TRBV18 and TRBJ2-2): NAGVMQNPRHLVRRRGQEARLRCSPMKGHSHVYWYRQLPEEGLKFMVYLQKENIIDESGMPKERFSAEFPKEGPSILRIQQVVRGDSAAYFCASSPPGWPVGDTGELFFGEGSRLTVL.

The CDR3: CASSPGTGRDEQFF. In DNA, the CDR3 is TGTGCCAGCTCCCCAGGGACAGGGAGGGATGAGCAGTTCTTC. V usage is TRBV27 and J usage is TRBJ2-1; TRBD1 matches at 9 bases. The CDR3 is 14 residues long. CDR1 is MNHEY, CDR2 SMNVEV, per germline (reference sequence). J lost 8 bases, V lost 8 bases, and 10 bases had no gene match.

A single count supports this clone. This chain links TRBV27 with TRBJ2-7; 12 positions agree with TRBD1. The CDR3 covers 16 residues. Germline assignment: CDR1 MNHEY and CDR2 SMNVEV (reference sequence). V trimming: 8 bases; J trimming: 6 bases; junction bases outside the gene matches: 14. CDR3 in DNA: TGTGCCAGCCCCCTCACCGGGACAGGGGGCATCATCGAGCAGTACTTC. Translating it yields CASPLTGTGGIIEQYF.

The chain is built from TRBV27 and TRBJ1-5; D possibly corresponds to TRBD1 (5 bases). The germline V gene has CDR1 MNHEY and CDR2 SMNVEV (reference sequence). This CDR3 region has 15 residues. The V end lost 3 bases, the J end lost 0 bases, and 9 bases lay between the germline ends. CDR3 coding DNA: TGTGCCAGCAGTTTTGTAGGGGATAGCAATCAGCCCCAGCATTTT. Protein: CASSFVGDSNQPQHF.

The CDR3 region has the DNA TGTGCCAGCAGTGTTTTTGCCCGGGGTGGGGAGACCCAGTACTTC. Translation gives CASSVFARGGETQYF. The gene calls are TRBV2 and TRBJ2-5; maybe TRBD2 (5 bases). Per the germline V gene, CDR1 is SNHLY and CDR2 is FYNNEI. The V end lost 4 bases, the J end lost 5 bases, and 17 bases lay between the germline ends. The CDR3 length is 15 residues.

The chain is built from TRBV7-9 and TRBJ2-7; possibly TRBD2 for D (5 bases). V was cut by 5 bases and J by 0 bases, with 20 bases left in between. Germline CDR1 is SEHNR and CDR2 is FQNEAQ (reference sequence). The length of the CDR3 is 17 residues. CDR3 sequence reads: CASSPPPQLADSYEQYF. The CDR3 coding sequence is TGTGCCAGCAGCCCACCCCCTCAGCTAGCCGACTCCTACGAGCAGTACTTC.

The J gene is TRBJ2-5, the V gene TRBV5-1; TRBD1 agrees at 7 bases. The V gene's germline CDR1 is SGHRS and CDR2 YFSETQ. The V segment lost 0 bases and the J segment 5 bases; nucleotides outside the gene matches: 7. This CDR3 is built from 15 residues. CDR3 protein: CASSLARQGEETQYF. The CDR3, as DNA: TGCGCCAGCAGCTTGGCCCGTCAGGGGGAGGAGACCCAGTACTTC.

This rearrangement joins TRBV6-6 to TRBJ1-5; no firm D call. V dropped 0 bases and J dropped 16 bases, with 16 bases sitting between them. This CDR3 contains 13 residues. In germline, CDR1 is MNHNY, CDR2 SVGAGI (reference sequence). Here the CDR3 DNA reads TGTGCCAGCAGTTACTCCGGGCGGTTGGAGGGCCATTTT. Amino acids: CASSYSGRLEGHF.

J is TRBJ2-1 and V is TRBV6-6; 9 bases are a match to TRBD2. There are 15 residues in the CDR3. Germline loops: CDR1 MNHNY, CDR2 SVGAGI (reference sequence). Trimming cost V 1 base and J 6 bases; bases outside gene matches: 4. CDR3 amino acids: CASSYWRGGPNEQFF. CDR3 coding DNA: TGTGCCAGCAGTTACTGGCGGGGGGGCCCCAATGAGCAGTTCTTC.

This clone appeared a single time. This chain joins TRBV27 and TRBJ2-2; maybe TRBD1 (5 bases). Between the trimmed V and J ends, which lost 3 bases and 2 bases, there was a span of 10 bases. CDR3 size: 15 residues. The germline V gene encodes CDR1 MNHEY and CDR2 SMNVEV (reference sequence). The CDR3 sequence is CASSFLGANTGELFF. The DNA for the CDR3 is TGTGCCAGCAGTTTTTTAGGGGCTAACACCGGGGAGCTGTTTTTT.

This chain uses TRBV13 with TRBJ2-7; the match to TRBD2 covers 12 bases. This CDR3 is built from 15 residues. Per the germline V gene, CDR1 is PRHDT and CDR2 is FYEKMQ (reference sequence). V was pared by 5 bases and J by 1 base, with 3 bases of the junction left unmatched. The CDR3 spells CASSGGLAGSYEQYF. The CDR3 nucleotides are TGTGCCAGCAGCGGCGGACTAGCGGGATCCTACGAGCAGTACTTC.

The chain has TRBV30 and TRBJ1-3; D ambiguous. V was pared by 0 bases and J by 2 bases, with 14 bases between. The CDR3 spans 16 residues. Germline V lookup: CDR1 GTSNPN, CDR2 SVGIG (reference sequence). CDR3 nucleotides: TGTGCCTGGAGTGTAGTAGAGGTGAACACTGGAAACACCATATATTTT. Its protein is CAWSVVEVNTGNTIYF.

This clone was recorded once. CDR3 in DNA: TGTGCCAGCAGCTCAGGCCAGACCGGGACTAGCGGGAGTACTGAGCAGTTCTTC. Encoded protein: CASSSGQTGTSGSTEQFF. This chain connects TRBV13 to TRBJ2-1, with 14 bases lining up with TRBD2. The J segment lost 9 bases and the V segment lost 4 bases, leaving 14 bases of the junction unmatched. Germline CDR1 PRHDT, CDR2 FYEKMQ (reference sequence). The CDR3 covers 18 residues. Filled out from reference TRBV13 and TRBJ2-1, the complete variable domain reads AAGVIQSPRHLIKEKRETATLKCYPIPRHDTVYWYQQGPGQDPQFLISFYEKMQSDKGSIPDRFSAQQFSDYHSELNMSSLELGDSALYFCASSSGQTGTSGSTEQFFGPGTRLTVL.

The V call is TRBV10-3, the J call TRBJ2-7, with 12 positions matching TRBD1. Germline CDR1 ENHRY, CDR2 SYGVKD. The CDR3 is made up of 16 amino acids. Trimming cost V 10 bases and J 6 bases; bases outside gene matches: 16. Written as DNA, the CDR3 is TGTGCCAGTAGTCCGGGACAGGGGGCTCTCCATCGCGAGCAGTACTTC. Amino acid sequence: CASSPGQGALHREQYF.

The CDR3 reads CASSLEAREAFF. In DNA form, the CDR3 reads TGTGCCAGCAGCTTAGAGGCCAGGGAAGCTTTCTTT. This chain joins TRBV7-9 and TRBJ1-1; D is unclear. V lost 1 base and J 8 bases, leaving 8 bases between the germline ends. Germline lookup yields CDR1 SEHNR and CDR2 FQNEAQ (reference sequence). The CDR3 has 12 residues.

V and J are TRBV12-5 and TRBJ2-7; 7 bases agree with TRBD1. CDR1 and CDR2 from the germline V gene are LGHNT and FRNRAP. The V and J ends lost 3 bases and 2 bases, in that order; junction bases with no gene match: 4. The CDR3 length is 14 residues. The CDR3: CASGFDRETYEQYF. The CDR3 nucleotides are TGTGCTAGTGGTTTCGACAGGGAGACCTACGAGCAGTACTTC.

The rearrangement links TRBV5-5 to TRBJ2-5; 9 bases align to TRBD1. V trimming: 6 bases; J trimming: 4 bases; junction bases outside the gene matches: 7. The germline CDR1 and CDR2 sequences are SGHKS and YYEKEE (reference sequence). The CDR3 extends over 14 amino acids. CDR3 in amino acids: CASILGTGLETQYF. In DNA, the CDR3 is TGTGCCAGCATCCTCGGGACAGGGTTAGAGACCCAGTACTTC.

The J gene is TRBJ2-7, the V gene TRBV27, with 11 bases aligning to TRBD2. Trimming removed 0 bases from V and 3 bases from J; junction bases left unmatched: 4. Looked up from germline, CDR1 is MNHEY and CDR2 is SMNVEV (reference sequence). This CDR3 has 16 residues. The CDR3 sequence: CASSLSLAGGFYEQYF. As DNA, the CDR3 is TGTGCCAGCAGTTTATCCCTAGCGGGAGGATTCTACGAGCAGTACTTC.

The gene calls are TRBV13 and TRBJ1-1; D is uncertain. CDR3 length: 12 residues. Germline values: CDR1 PRHDT, CDR2 FYEKMQ (reference sequence). V dropped 4 bases and J dropped 5 bases, with 8 bases sitting between them. This chain's CDR3 is CASSSTVTEAFF. The DNA of the CDR3 is TGTGCCAGCAGCTCTACAGTAACTGAAGCTTTCTTT.

The rearrangement links TRBV2 to TRBJ1-5; D is ambiguous. Germline values: CDR1 SNHLY, CDR2 FYNNEI. The CDR3 has 13 amino acids. The V gene lost 2 bases and the J gene lost 4 bases, with 6 bases spanning the gap. The CDR3 DNA is TGTGCCAGCAGTGAACACTGGAATCAGCCCCAGCATTTT. This codes for CASSEHWNQPQHF.

The chain recombines TRBV27 with TRBJ1-2; 7 positions agree with TRBD1. The CDR3 covers 13 residues. Looked up from germline, CDR1 is MNHEY and CDR2 is SMNVEV (reference sequence). V lost 6 bases, J lost 2 bases, and 3 bases stayed unmatched. Here the CDR3 reads CASSVTGNYGYTF. The CDR3 region has the DNA TGTGCCAGCAGCGTGACAGGGAACTATGGCTACACCTTC.

The CDR3 DNA sequence: TGTGCCAGCAGTGCAGCGGGCTTCCCCGTATTCTATGGCTACACCTTC. Protein: CASSAAGFPVFYGYTF. The chain couples TRBV2 to TRBJ1-2; D not resolved. CDR1 is SNHLY, CDR2 FYNNEI, per germline. The CDR3 sequence is 16 residues long. The V end lost 4 bases, the J end lost 4 bases, and 19 bases lay between the germline ends.

The CDR3 reads CASSEGLKGGQETQYF. The CDR3, as DNA: TGTGCCAGCAGTGAAGGTTTAAAAGGGGGCCAAGAGACCCAGTACTTC. The rearrangement uses TRBV6-1 and TRBJ2-5; D is perhaps TRBD1 (6 bases). Trimming removed 1 base from V and 1 base from J, with 13 bases in between. Looked up from germline, CDR1 is MNHNS and CDR2 is SASEGT. The CDR3 is 16 amino acids.

This chain joins TRBV19 and TRBJ2-6; 10 bases fit TRBD1. The CDR3 is made up of 18 amino acids. V lost 5 bases and J lost 2; bases outside the gene matches: 9. Germline V CDR1 and CDR2: LNHDA, SQIVND (reference sequence). CDR3 bases: TGTGCCAGTAGTTTCCCGGACAGGGGGTTCCCTGGGGCCAACGTCCTGACTTTC. Translated, it gives CASSFPDRGFPGANVLTF.

The rearrangement links TRBV19 to TRBJ2-7; D is possibly TRBD1 (6 bases). This CDR3 comprises 13 residues. The V end lost 6 bases, the J end lost 5 bases, and 14 bases lay between the germline ends. Germline CDR1 LNHDA, CDR2 SQIVND (reference sequence). CDR3 protein: CASSYRVSNEQYF. The CDR3 region has the DNA TGTGCCAGTAGCTACAGGGTTTCTAACGAGCAGTACTTC.